A single sample is the source of the 19 T cell receptor beta chains below, sequenced in a study of PD-L1 blockade in urothelial cancer. The sample's time point: pretreatment peripheral blood. Sequencing used immunoSEQ multiplex PCR; TCRdb keeps in-frame clones, though not all of them. Seen here are 95,000 or so clones, about nine tenths observed once, and the top ten hold about 2%. This specimen consisted of PBMCs, obtained around atezolizumab (anti-PD-L1) treatment. These receptors were taken from a man aged 55 to 70 with urothelial cancer.

This clone was counted a few times. The chain has TRBV4-2 and TRBJ1-6, with 9 nucleotides matching TRBD1. V shed 4 bases and J 10 bases; nucleotides not matched to a gene: 5. The CDR3 has 14 residues. Per the germline V gene, CDR1 is LGHNA and CDR2 is YNFKEQ. CDR3 residues: CASSRGQGGSPLHF. The CDR3 nucleotides read TGTGCCAGCAGCCGGGGACAGGGAGGGTCACCCCTCCACTTT.

The rearrangement links TRBV7-9 to TRBJ1-4; D uncertain. The CDR3 is 13 amino acids. Trimming left V 1 base short and J 8 bases short, with 8 bases between. Germline lookup yields CDR1 SEHNR and CDR2 FQNEAQ (reference sequence). This CDR3 reads CASSLGVREKLFF. DNA of the CDR3: TGTGCCAGCAGCTTAGGTGTCAGGGAAAAACTGTTTTTT.

This clone appeared a few times. The gene calls are TRBV7-9 and TRBJ1-3; D unresolved. Germline V CDR1 and CDR2: SEHNR, FQNEAQ (reference sequence). Trimming took 2 bases from V and 0 from J, leaving 8 bases between them. The length of the CDR3 is 15 residues. The CDR3 here is CASSLFSLSGNTIYF. Here the CDR3 DNA reads TGTGCCAGCAGCTTATTCAGTCTCTCTGGAAACACCATATATTTT. The full variable domain, with the rest looked up from reference TRBV7-9 and TRBJ1-3, is DTGVSQNPRHKITKRGQNVTFRCDPISEHNRLYWYRQTLGQGPEFLTYFQNEAQLEKSRLLSDRFSAERPKGSFSTLEIQRTEQGDSAMYLCASSLFSLSGNTIYFGEGSWLTVV.

The chain joins TRBV6-5 to TRBJ2-7, with D possibly being TRBD1 (5 bases). The CDR3 runs to 14 residues. The germline V gene encodes CDR1 MNHEY and CDR2 SVGAGI. Trimming removed 6 bases from V and 7 bases from J, with 19 bases in between. CDR3 loop: CASSYRGQGREQYF. The CDR3 nucleotides are TGTGCCAGCAGCTACCGAGGCCAGGGAAGAGAGCAGTACTTC.

The chain recombines TRBV7-8 with TRBJ1-4, with 12 nucleotides matching TRBD1. CDR3 length: 16 residues. Germline V CDR1 and CDR2: SGHVS, FQNEAQ. With 5 bases clipped from V and 8 bases from J, the junction kept 9 bases outside the gene matches. This CDR3 is CASSPRDRGRGEKLFF. Here the CDR3 DNA reads TGTGCCAGCAGCCCCCGGGACAGGGGGCGCGGGGAAAAACTGTTTTTT.

V is TRBV6-1 and J is TRBJ1-2, with D possibly matching TRBD1 (5 bases). The ends were cut back, 11 bases at V and 3 bases at J, with 19 bases in the middle. The germline gives CDR1 MNHNS, CDR2 SASEGT. This CDR3 is built from 14 residues. In nucleotides, the CDR3 is TGTGCCGTCTTACGGGGGGTAGTTGACTATGGCTACACCTTC. Protein product: CAVLRGVVDYGYTF.

The J gene is TRBJ2-1, the V gene TRBV9; 10 bases agree with TRBD2. The CDR3 covers 15 residues. Germline V lookup: CDR1 SGDLS, CDR2 YYNGEE. Trimming took 4 bases from V and 6 from J; bases not matched to a gene: 7. The chain's CDR3 is CASSLAGAEGNEQFF. The DNA for the CDR3 is TGTGCCAGCAGCCTAGCGGGAGCTGAGGGCAATGAGCAGTTCTTC.

This clone was found a few times. The V and J genes are TRBV2 and TRBJ2-2; 10 nucleotides match TRBD2. V gave up 2 bases and J gave up 0 bases; unmatched junction bases: 0. This CDR3 contains 16 residues. Germline CDR1 is SNHLY and CDR2 is FYNNEI. CDR3 in amino acids: CASSETSGANTGELFF. CDR3 DNA: TGTGCCAGCAGTGAAACTAGCGGGGCGAACACCGGGGAGCTGTTTTTT.

The V gene is TRBV29-1, the J gene TRBJ2-2, with D possibly matching TRBD1 (6 bases). The germline gives CDR1 SQVTM, CDR2 ANQGSEA. Trimming left V 6 bases short and J 5 bases short, with 13 bases between. The CDR3 totals 13 residues. CDR3 sequence reads: CSVGRGRTGELFF. The CDR3 DNA is TGCAGCGTCGGCAGGGGTAGAACCGGGGAGCTGTTTTTT.

The V and J genes are TRBV5-6 and TRBJ2-1, with 14 nucleotides matching TRBD2. V lost 3 bases to trimming and J lost 1 base; unmatched junction nucleotides: 6. Germline lookup yields CDR1 SGHDT and CDR2 YYEEEE. The CDR3 totals 18 residues. The CDR3 sequence is CASSSRLAGGFSYNEQFF. CDR3 coding DNA: TGTGCCAGCAGCTCTCGACTAGCGGGAGGGTTTTCCTACAATGAGCAGTTCTTC.

The rearrangement links TRBV9 to TRBJ2-7, with 7 bases fitting TRBD1. V lost 3 bases, J lost 2 bases, and 8 bases stayed unmatched. Germline-derived CDR1 and CDR2 are SGDLS and YYNGEE. This CDR3 region has 15 residues. The CDR3 DNA follows: TGTGCCAGCAGCGCTGGGACAGACCTTCCCTACGAGCAGTACTTC. This sequence encodes CASSAGTDLPYEQYF. Variable domain in full (rest from reference TRBV9 and TRBJ2-7): DSGVTQTPKHLITATGQRVTLRCSPRSGDLSVYWYQQSLDQGLQFLIQYYNGEERAKGNILERFSAQQFPDLHSELNLSSLELGDSALYFCASSAGTDLPYEQYFGPGTRLTVT.

J is TRBJ1-4 and V is TRBV27, with D perhaps matching TRBD1 (5 bases). Germline CDR1 and CDR2: MNHEY and SMNVEV (reference sequence). This CDR3 has 13 residues. Trimming stripped 3 bases from V and 11 bases from J, with 13 bases between. CDR3 DNA sequence: TGTGCCAGCAGTTTCGGGCCCGGGGGGAAACTGTTTTTT. Protein: CASSFGPGGKLFF.

V gene TRBV11-3 combines with J gene TRBJ2-5; TRBD1 matches 7 bases. Germline CDR1 SGHNT, CDR2 YENEEA. Trimming removed 5 bases from V and 4 bases from J; junction bases left unmatched: 10. The CDR3 is 15 residues long. The CDR3 region is CASSLFRTGVETQYF. The CDR3 coding sequence is TGTGCCAGCAGCCTTTTCAGAACAGGGGTAGAGACCCAGTACTTC.

The genes are TRBV7-2 and TRBJ1-4, with TRBD1 matching over 12 bases. This CDR3 contains 14 residues. Germline CDR1 reads SGHTA; CDR2 reads FQGNSA. The V and J ends lost 5 bases and 8 bases, in that order; junction bases with no gene match: 3. The CDR3 region is CASSRDRGQEKLFF. CDR3 nucleotides: TGTGCCAGCAGCCGGGACAGGGGGCAAGAAAAACTGTTTTTT.

The rearrangement links TRBV9 to TRBJ2-3, with 7 nucleotides matching TRBD2. The CDR3 extends over 14 amino acids. V lost 4 bases, J lost 2 bases, and 4 bases stayed unmatched. Looked up from germline, CDR1 is SGDLS and CDR2 is YYNGEE. The CDR3 loop reads CASSSAGSTDTQYF. The CDR3 nucleotides read TGTGCCAGCAGCTCAGCGGGGTCCACAGATACGCAGTATTTT.

This clone was seen only once. V and J are TRBV7-8 and TRBJ1-4; no clear D gene. The CDR3 loop spans 15 amino acids. Germline CDR1 and CDR2: SGHVS and FQNEAQ. Trimming stripped 5 bases from V and 0 bases from J, with 10 bases between. As DNA, the CDR3 is TGTGCCAGCAGCCGTATAAGCGCAACTAATGAAAAACTGTTTTTT. Translated: CASSRISATNEKLFF.

The CDR3 nucleotides read TGTGCCAGCTCACCACCGTCTAGCAGAGCCTACGAGCAGTACTTC. Translation: CASSPPSSRAYEQYF. This rearrangement joins TRBV18 to TRBJ2-7; a possible D gene is TRBD2 (5 bases). Trimming pared 0 bases from V and 2 bases from J, leaving 11 bases between. CDR3 length equals 15 residues. Germline values: CDR1 KGHSH, CDR2 LQKENI.

The chain has TRBV28 and TRBJ2-1; 9 positions match TRBD2. The length of the CDR3 is 15 residues. Per germline, CDR1 MDHEN and CDR2 SYDVKM. V lost 4 bases, J lost 4 bases, and 5 bases stayed unmatched. CDR3 sequence reads: CASSSRLAEYNEQFF. CDR3 nucleotides: TGTGCCAGCAGTTCTCGACTAGCGGAGTACAATGAGCAGTTCTTC.

V gene TRBV6-1 combines with J gene TRBJ2-7; a weak D match, TRBD2 (6 bases). Germline V gene data show CDR1 as MNHNS and CDR2 as SASEGT. V was cut by 7 bases and J by 4 bases, with 8 bases left in between. The CDR3 spans 11 residues. The CDR3 nucleotides are TGTGCCAGCACGGGAGAATACGAGCAGTACTTC. Its translation: CASTGEYEQYF.